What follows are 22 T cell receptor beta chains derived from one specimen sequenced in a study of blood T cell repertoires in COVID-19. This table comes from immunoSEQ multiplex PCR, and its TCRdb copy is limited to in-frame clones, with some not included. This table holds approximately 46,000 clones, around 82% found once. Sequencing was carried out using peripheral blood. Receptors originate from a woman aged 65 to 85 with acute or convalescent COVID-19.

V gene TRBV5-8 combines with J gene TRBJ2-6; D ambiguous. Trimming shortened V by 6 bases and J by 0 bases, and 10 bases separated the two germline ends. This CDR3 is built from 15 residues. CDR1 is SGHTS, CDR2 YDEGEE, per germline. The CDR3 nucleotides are TGTGCCAGCACCGGGTCGAGCTCTGGGGCCAACGTCCTGACTTTC. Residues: CASTGSSSGANVLTF.

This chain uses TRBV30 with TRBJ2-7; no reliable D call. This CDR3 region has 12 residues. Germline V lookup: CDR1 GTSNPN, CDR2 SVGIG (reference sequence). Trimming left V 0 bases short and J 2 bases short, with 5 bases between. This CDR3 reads CAWSVSTYEQYF. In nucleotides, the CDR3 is TGTGCCTGGAGTGTTAGTACCTACGAGCAGTACTTC.

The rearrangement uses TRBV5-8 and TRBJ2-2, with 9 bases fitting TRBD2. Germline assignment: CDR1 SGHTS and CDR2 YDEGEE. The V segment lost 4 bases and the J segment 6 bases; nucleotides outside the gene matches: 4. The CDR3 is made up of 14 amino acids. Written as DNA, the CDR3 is TGTGCCAGCAGCCTTGGACTAGCGTCCGGGGAGCTGTTTTTT. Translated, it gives CASSLGLASGELFF.

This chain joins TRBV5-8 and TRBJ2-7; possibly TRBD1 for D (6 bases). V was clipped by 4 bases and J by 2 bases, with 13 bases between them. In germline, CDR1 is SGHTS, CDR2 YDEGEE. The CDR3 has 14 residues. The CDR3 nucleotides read TGTGCCAGCAGCCGAGGACAGCGAGCCTACGAGCAGTACTTC. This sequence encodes CASSRGQRAYEQYF.

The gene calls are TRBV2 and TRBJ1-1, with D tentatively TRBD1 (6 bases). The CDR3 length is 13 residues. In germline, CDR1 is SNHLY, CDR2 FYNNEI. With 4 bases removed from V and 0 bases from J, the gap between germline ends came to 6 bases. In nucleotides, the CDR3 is TGTGCCAGCAGTGCAGGGGTGAACACTGAAGCTTTCTTT. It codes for CASSAGVNTEAFF.

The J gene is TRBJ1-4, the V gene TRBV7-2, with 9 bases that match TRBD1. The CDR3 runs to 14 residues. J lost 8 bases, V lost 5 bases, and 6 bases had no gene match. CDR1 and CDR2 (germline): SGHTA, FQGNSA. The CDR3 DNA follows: TGTGCCAGCAGCCTCGGGACAGGGAGGGAAAAACTGTTTTTT. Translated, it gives CASSLGTGREKLFF. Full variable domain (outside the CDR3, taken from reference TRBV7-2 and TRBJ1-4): GAGVSQSPSNKVTEKGKDVELRCDPISGHTALYWYRQSLGQGLEFLIYFQGNSAPDKSGLPSDRFSAERTGGSVSTLTIQRTQQEDSAVYLCASSLGTGREKLFFGSGTQLSVL.

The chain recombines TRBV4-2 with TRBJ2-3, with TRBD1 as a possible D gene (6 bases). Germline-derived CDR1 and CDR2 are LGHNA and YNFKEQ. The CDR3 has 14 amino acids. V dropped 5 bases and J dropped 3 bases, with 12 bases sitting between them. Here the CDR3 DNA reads TGTGCCAGCAGCGGGGGACAACAAACAGATACGCAGTATTTT. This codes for CASSGGQQTDTQYF.

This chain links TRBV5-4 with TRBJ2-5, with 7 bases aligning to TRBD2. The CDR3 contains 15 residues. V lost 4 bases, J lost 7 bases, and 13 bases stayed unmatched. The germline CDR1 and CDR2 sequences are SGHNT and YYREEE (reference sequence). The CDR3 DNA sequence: TGTGCCAGCAGCCCCGGGACTACACGCATCAGGACCCAGTACTTC. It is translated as CASSPGTTRIRTQYF. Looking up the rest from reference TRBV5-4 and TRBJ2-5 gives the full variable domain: ETGVTQSPTHLIKTRGQQVTLRCSSQSGHNTVSWYQQALGQGPQFIFQYYREEENGRGNFPPRFSGLQFPNYSSELNVNALELDDSALYLCASSPGTTRIRTQYFGPGTRLLVL.

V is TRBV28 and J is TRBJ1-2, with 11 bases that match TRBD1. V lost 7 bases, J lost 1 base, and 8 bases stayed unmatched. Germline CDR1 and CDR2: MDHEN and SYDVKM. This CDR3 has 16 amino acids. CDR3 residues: CASTRTGGVFNYGYTF. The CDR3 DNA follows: TGTGCCAGCACCCGGACAGGGGGCGTTTTTAACTATGGCTACACCTTC.

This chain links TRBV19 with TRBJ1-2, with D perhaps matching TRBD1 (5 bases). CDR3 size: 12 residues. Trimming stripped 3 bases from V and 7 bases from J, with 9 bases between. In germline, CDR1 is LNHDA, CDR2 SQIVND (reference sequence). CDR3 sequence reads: CASSIYRTGYTF. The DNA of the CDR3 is TGTGCCAGTAGTATTTACAGGACTGGCTACACCTTC.

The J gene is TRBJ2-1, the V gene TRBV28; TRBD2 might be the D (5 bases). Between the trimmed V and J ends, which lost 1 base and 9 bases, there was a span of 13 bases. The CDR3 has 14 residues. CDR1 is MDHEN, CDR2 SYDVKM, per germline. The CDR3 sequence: CASSLSPGKAEQFF. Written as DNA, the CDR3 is TGTGCCAGCAGTTTATCTCCGGGGAAGGCTGAGCAGTTCTTC.

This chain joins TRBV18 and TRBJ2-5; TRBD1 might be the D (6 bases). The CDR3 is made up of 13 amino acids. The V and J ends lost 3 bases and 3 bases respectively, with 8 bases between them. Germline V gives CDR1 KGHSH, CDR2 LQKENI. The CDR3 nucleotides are TGTGCCAGCTCACCGCGGACAGAAGAGACCCAGTACTTC. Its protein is CASSPRTEETQYF.

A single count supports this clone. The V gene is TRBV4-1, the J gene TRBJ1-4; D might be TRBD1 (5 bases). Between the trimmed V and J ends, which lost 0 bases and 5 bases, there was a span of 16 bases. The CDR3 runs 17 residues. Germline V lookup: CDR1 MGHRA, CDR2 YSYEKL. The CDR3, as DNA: TGCGCCAGCAGCCAAGACCCACCGGAGGGGTTAAATGAAAAACTGTTTTTT. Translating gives CASSQDPPEGLNEKLFF.

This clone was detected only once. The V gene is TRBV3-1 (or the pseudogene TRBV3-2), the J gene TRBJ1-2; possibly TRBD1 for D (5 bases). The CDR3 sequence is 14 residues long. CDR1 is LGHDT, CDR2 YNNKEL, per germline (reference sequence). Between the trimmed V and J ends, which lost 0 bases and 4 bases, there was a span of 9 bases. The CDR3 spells CASSQDRGIYGYTF. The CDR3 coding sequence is TGTGCCAGCAGCCAAGATAGGGGTATCTATGGCTACACCTTC.

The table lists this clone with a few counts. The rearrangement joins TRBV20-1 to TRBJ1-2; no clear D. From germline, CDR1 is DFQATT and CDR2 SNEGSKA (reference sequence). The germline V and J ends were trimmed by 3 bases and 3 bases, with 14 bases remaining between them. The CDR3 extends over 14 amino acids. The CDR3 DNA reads TGCAGTGCTAGTGAGGGAGGTGGGTACTATGGCTACACCTTC. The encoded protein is CSASEGGGYYGYTF.

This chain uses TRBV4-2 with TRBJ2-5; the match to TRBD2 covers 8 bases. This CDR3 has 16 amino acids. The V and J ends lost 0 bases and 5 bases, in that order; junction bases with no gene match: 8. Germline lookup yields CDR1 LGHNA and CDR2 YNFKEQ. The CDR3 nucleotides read TGTGCCAGCAGCCAAGATGGTACAGCGGGAGAGGAGACCCAGTACTTC. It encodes CASSQDGTAGEETQYF.

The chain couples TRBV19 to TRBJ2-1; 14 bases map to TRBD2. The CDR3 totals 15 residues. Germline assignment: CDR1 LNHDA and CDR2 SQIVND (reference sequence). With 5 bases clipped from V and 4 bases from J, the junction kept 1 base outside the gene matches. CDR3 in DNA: TGTGCCAGTAGTCGACTAGCGGGAGGGTACAATGAGCAGTTCTTC. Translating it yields CASSRLAGGYNEQFF. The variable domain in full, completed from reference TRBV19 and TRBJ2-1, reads DGGITQSPKYLFRKEGQNVTLSCEQNLNHDAMYWYRQDPGQGLRLIYYSQIVNDFQKGDIAEGYSVSREKKESFPLTVTSAQKNPTAFYLCASSRLAGGYNEQFFGPGTRLTVL.

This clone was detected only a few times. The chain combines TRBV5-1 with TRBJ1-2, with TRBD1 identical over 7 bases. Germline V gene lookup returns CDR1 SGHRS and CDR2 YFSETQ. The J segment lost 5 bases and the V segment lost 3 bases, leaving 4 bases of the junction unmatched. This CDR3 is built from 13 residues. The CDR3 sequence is CASSSTGDYGYTF. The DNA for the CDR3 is TGCGCCAGCAGCTCAACAGGGGATTATGGCTACACCTTC.

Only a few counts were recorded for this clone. The CDR3 here is CASSVTGNYGYTF. The CDR3 DNA follows: TGTGCCAGCAGCGTAACAGGGAACTATGGCTACACCTTC. The chain is built from TRBV9 and TRBJ1-2, with D possibly TRBD1 on 6 matching bases. Per the germline V gene, CDR1 is SGDLS and CDR2 is YYNGEE. Trimming took 1 base from V and 2 from J, leaving 6 bases between them. The CDR3 is 13 amino acids.

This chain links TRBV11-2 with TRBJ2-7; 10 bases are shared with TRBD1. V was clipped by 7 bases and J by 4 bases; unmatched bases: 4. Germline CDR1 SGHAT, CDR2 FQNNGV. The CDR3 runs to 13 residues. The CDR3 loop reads CASIRDRGYEQYF. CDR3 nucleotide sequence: TGTGCCAGCATTCGGGACAGGGGTTACGAGCAGTACTTC.

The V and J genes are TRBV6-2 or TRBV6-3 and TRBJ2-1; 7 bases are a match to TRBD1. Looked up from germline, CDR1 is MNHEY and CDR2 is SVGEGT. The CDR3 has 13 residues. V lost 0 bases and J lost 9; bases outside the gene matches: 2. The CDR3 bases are TGTGCCAGCAGTTACTCCCACAGGGGTGAGCAGTTCTTC. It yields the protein CASSYSHRGEQFF.

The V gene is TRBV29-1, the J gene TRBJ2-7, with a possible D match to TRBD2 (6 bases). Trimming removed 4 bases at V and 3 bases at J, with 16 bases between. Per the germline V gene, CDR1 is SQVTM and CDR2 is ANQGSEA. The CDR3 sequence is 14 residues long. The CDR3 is CSVAGEEKIYEQYF. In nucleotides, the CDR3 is TGCAGCGTTGCGGGGGAAGAAAAAATCTACGAGCAGTACTTC.